These T cell receptor beta chains were read from a single sample in a study of early T cells in non-severe SARS-CoV-2 infection. TCRdb used MiXCR to reprocess the 5' RACE reads, holding one entry per CDR3 protein. The sample records more than 70,000 distinct CDR3 sequences, 9% to 15% being singletons. Sequenced input: whole blood. The receptors were sampled from an adult who was a healthcare worker with PCR-confirmed SARS-CoV-2 infection or an uninfected control (not recorded which). Each CDR3 is given with its conserved first and last residue. A D gene is named only where the DNA matches it firmly.

D gene: TRBD2; V gene: TRBV29-1; CDR3 protein: CSVPGLAGPYEQYF
D gene: TRBD1; V gene: TRBV19; CDR3 protein: CASSIVGTGNYEQYF
D gene: -; V gene: TRBV27; CDR3 protein: CASSLGSPLETQYF
D gene: TRBD2; V gene: TRBV5-1; CDR3 protein: CASSLPGAGEQYF
D gene: -; V gene: TRBV7-2; CDR3 protein: CASSAVAGELFF
D gene: -; V gene: TRBV24-1; CDR3 protein: CATSWGEGQPQHF
D gene: -; V gene: TRBV5-6; CDR3 protein: CASSLELAGMNTEAFF
D gene: -; V gene: TRBV5-1; CDR3 protein: CASSFEPSNQPQHF
D gene: -; V gene: TRBV27; CDR3 protein: CASSLGRNQPQHF
D gene: -; V gene: TRBV11-2; CDR3 protein: CASSRPLQGEAFF
D gene: TRBD1; V gene: TRBV6-2/TRBV6-3; CDR3 protein: CASSLAWTGSYEQYF
D gene: TRBD1; V gene: TRBV10-3; CDR3 protein: CAIRGDRDYNEQFF
D gene: TRBD2; V gene: TRBV6-2/TRBV6-3; CDR3 protein: CASSRTSGDADTQYF
D gene: TRBD2; V gene: TRBV13; CDR3 protein: CASSFPSSGPPYEQYF
D gene: -; V gene: TRBV2; CDR3 protein: CASTSEAGYTEAFF
D gene: TRBD2; V gene: TRBV10-3; CDR3 protein: CAIRGGGLAGSTDTQYF
D gene: -; V gene: TRBV7-8; CDR3 protein: CASSPLMGPQHF
D gene: -; V gene: TRBV6-1; CDR3 protein: CASSPLLGTDTQYF
D gene: TRBD2; V gene: TRBV5-1; CDR3 protein: CASSLGPSGTEAYEQYF
D gene: -; V gene: TRBV12-3/TRBV12-4; CDR3 protein: CASSLEGTGGYTF
D gene: -; V gene: TRBV7-9; CDR3 protein: CASSLWDGANVLTF
D gene: TRBD2; V gene: TRBV3-1; CDR3 protein: CASSHGTSGRKQQFF
D gene: -; V gene: TRBV5-1; CDR3 protein: CASSPGHQETQYF
D gene: -; V gene: TRBV20-1; CDR3 protein: CSAESTHRFGEVDNQPQHF
D gene: TRBD2; V gene: TRBV6-5; CDR3 protein: CASRLAGSYNEQFF
D gene: TRBD1; V gene: TRBV27; CDR3 protein: CASSLSTGEDQPQHF
D gene: TRBD1; V gene: TRBV12-3/TRBV12-4; CDR3 protein: CASRPTGVNTEAFF
D gene: -; V gene: TRBV29-1; CDR3 protein: CSVDGRKSGGELFF
D gene: -; V gene: TRBV5-1; CDR3 protein: CASSLRGTTSYEQYF
D gene: -; V gene: TRBV20-1; CDR3 protein: CSASARGDITLHGYTF
D gene: TRBD2; V gene: TRBV2; CDR3 protein: CASSELADYNEQFF
D gene: -; V gene: TRBV6-1; CDR3 protein: CASREIRGINSSYEQYF
D gene: TRBD1; V gene: TRBV5-5; CDR3 protein: CASSPGQGYTEAFF
D gene: TRBD2; V gene: TRBV25-1; CDR3 protein: CASSALAGTYNEQFF
D gene: TRBD1; V gene: TRBV6-5; CDR3 protein: CASSKPPGQGAYEQYF
D gene: TRBD2; V gene: TRBV12-3/TRBV12-4; CDR3 protein: CASSPGGSGRPYNEQFF
D gene: -; V gene: TRBV5-1; CDR3 protein: CASSPTHGSPAEQYF
D gene: -; V gene: TRBV7-9; CDR3 protein: CASSLDGSRSGEQYF
D gene: TRBD2; V gene: TRBV3-1; CDR3 protein: CASSLSRGGVEQYF
D gene: TRBD1; V gene: TRBV5-1; CDR3 protein: CASSVTGGQETQYF
D gene: TRBD1; V gene: TRBV6-5; CDR3 protein: CASSITGGSINTEAFF
D gene: TRBD2; V gene: TRBV7-2; CDR3 protein: CASSLDPGGSNEQFF
D gene: -; V gene: TRBV5-8; CDR3 protein: CASSYEGPQHF
D gene: -; V gene: TRBV23-1; CDR3 protein: CASSQFSREIAKNIQYF
D gene: TRBD2; V gene: TRBV20-1; CDR3 protein: CSASSGGPYEQYF